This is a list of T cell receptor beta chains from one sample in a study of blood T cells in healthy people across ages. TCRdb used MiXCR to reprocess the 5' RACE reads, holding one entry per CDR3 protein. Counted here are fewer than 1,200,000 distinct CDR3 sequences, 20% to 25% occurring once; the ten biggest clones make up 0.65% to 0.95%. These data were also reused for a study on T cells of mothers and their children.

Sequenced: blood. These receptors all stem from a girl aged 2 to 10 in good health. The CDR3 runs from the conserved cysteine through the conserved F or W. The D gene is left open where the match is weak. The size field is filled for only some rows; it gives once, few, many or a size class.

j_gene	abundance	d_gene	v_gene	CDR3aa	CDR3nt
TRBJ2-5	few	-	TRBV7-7	CASSSGPLETQYF	TGTGCTAGCAGCTCGGGACCGCTGGAGACCCAGTACTTC
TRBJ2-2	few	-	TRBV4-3	CASSPGEGSQSTGELFF	TGCGCCAGCAGCCCAGGCGAGGGGTCACAGTCCACCGGGGAGCTGTTTTTT
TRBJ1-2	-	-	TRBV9	CASSARQSEYQYGYTF	TGTGCCAGCAGCGCGAGACAGTCCGAATATCAGTATGGCTACACCTTC
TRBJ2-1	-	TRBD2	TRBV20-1	CSAGEGFAGGPNEQFF	TGCAGTGCTGGAGAAGGGTTTGCGGGGGGGCCCAATGAGCAGTTCTTC
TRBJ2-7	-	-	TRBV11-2	CASSLGGLVSYEQYF	TGTGCCAGCAGCTTAGGGGGGTTAGTCTCCTACGAGCAGTACTTC
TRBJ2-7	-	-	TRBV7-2	CASSLARNTAYEQYF	TGTGCCAGCAGCTTAGCGCGGAACACCGCCTACGAGCAGTACTTC
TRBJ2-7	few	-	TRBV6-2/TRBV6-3	CASSYIQGEQYF	TGTGCCAGCAGTTACATACAGGGCGAGCAGTACTTC
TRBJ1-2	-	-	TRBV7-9	CASSLDNNGYTF	TGTGCCAGCAGCTTGGACAATAATGGCTACACCTTC
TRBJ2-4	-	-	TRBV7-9	CASQGAGNIQYF	TGTGCCAGTCAGGGAGCGGGAAACATTCAGTACTTC
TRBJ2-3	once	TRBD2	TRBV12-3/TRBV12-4	CASSPGLALPDTQYF	TGTGCCAGCAGCCCGGGACTAGCATTGCCGGATACGCAGTATTTT
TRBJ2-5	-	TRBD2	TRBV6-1	CASRRVRGSKETQYF	TGTGCCAGCAGACGAGTCCGCGGGAGTAAAGAGACCCAGTACTTC
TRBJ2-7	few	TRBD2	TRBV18	CASSLTSETYEQYF	TGTGCCAGCTCCCTCACTAGCGAAACCTACGAGCAGTACTTC
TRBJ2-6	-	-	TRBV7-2	CASSLELETRGANVLTF	TGTGCCAGCAGCTTAGAGCTCGAAACCCGGGGGGCCAACGTCCTGACTTTC
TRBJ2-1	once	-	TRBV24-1	CATSDFPDDNEQFF	TGTGCCACCAGTGATTTCCCGGACGATAATGAGCAGTTCTTC
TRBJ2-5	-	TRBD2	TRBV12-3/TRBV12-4	CASREAGGETQYF	TGTGCCAGCAGGGAAGCGGGAGGGGAGACCCAGTACTTC
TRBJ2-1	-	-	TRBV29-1	CSVEGSEGSYNEQFF	TGCAGCGTTGAGGGTAGCGAGGGCTCCTACAATGAGCAGTTCTTC
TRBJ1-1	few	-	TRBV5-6	CASSLNEVKNTEAFF	TGTGCCAGCAGCTTAAACGAGGTTAAGAACACTGAAGCTTTCTTT
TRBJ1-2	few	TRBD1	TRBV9	CASSVGEGQGRYGYTF	TGTGCCAGCAGCGTAGGAGAGGGACAGGGAAGGTATGGCTACACCTTC